Listed here are 32 T cell receptor beta chains from one sample, sequenced in a study of blood T cell dynamics during melanoma immunotherapy. Noted time point: pre-treatment baseline. Using immunoSEQ multiplex PCR, the repertoire was profiled, and TCRdb retains in-frame clones only, with some absent. The sample has approximately 9,800 clones, 70% to 90% seen once. The sample was blood, taken from a patient treated with checkpoint blockade. The receptors come from a human donor with melanoma.

V is TRBV5-1 and J is TRBJ2-3, with a tentative D call TRBD2 (6 bases). The CDR3 is made up of 14 amino acids. Between the trimmed V and J ends, which lost 4 bases and 0 bases, there was a span of 9 bases. Germline loops: CDR1 SGHRS, CDR2 YFSETQ. The CDR3 is CASSPTRSTDTQYF. In DNA, the CDR3 is TGCGCCAGCAGCCCGACTAGAAGCACAGATACGCAGTATTTT. Full variable domain (rest looked up from reference TRBV5-1 and TRBJ2-3): KAGVTQTPRYLIKTRGQQVTLSCSPISGHRSVSWYQQTPGQGLQFLFEYFSETQRNKGNFPGRFSGRQFSNSRSEMNVSTLELGDSALYLCASSPTRSTDTQYFGPGTRLTVL.

J is TRBJ2-7 and V is TRBV19; the D gene could be TRBD1 or TRBD2 (5 bases each). This CDR3 is built from 15 residues. Trimming removed 5 bases at V and 4 bases at J, with 18 bases between. Germline V gives CDR1 LNHDA, CDR2 SQIVND (reference sequence). As DNA, the CDR3 is TGTGCCAGTAGTCCTCGGGACGGTTTTCTGTACGAGCAGTACTTC. Translated: CASSPRDGFLYEQYF.

Regarding this clone: At one boundary the junction diverges from the germline segment, which might be a read error. This chain connects TRBV7-7 to TRBJ2-3; 14 positions match TRBD2. The CDR3 covers 16 residues. Germline V gives CDR1 SSHAT, CDR2 FNYEAQ (reference sequence). CDR3 sequence reads: CASSLGTSGSLDTQYF. Written as DNA, the CDR3 is TGTGCTAGCAGCTTGGGGACTAGCGGGAGTTTAGATACGCAGTATTTT.

The chain uses TRBV7-4 and TRBJ1-3; tentatively, D is TRBD1 (5 bases). The CDR3 has 15 amino acids. CDR1 is SGHVT, CDR2 SQSDAQ, per germline. V lost 3 bases to trimming and J lost 3 bases, with 12 bases between them. The CDR3 is CASSLGTWFGNTIYF. The DNA for the CDR3 is TGTGCCAGCAGCTTGGGGACGTGGTTTGGAAACACCATATATTTT.

The J gene is TRBJ2-3, the V gene TRBV29-1; 8 positions agree with TRBD2. The CDR3 covers 14 residues. With 7 bases clipped from V and 3 bases from J, the junction kept 9 bases outside the gene matches. Germline values: CDR1 SQVTM, CDR2 ANQGSEA. CDR3 nucleotides: TGCAGCGGGGCGGGACTAGGTGGGACAGATACGCAGTATTTT. Translating it yields CSGAGLGGTDTQYF.

The chain joins TRBV19 to TRBJ1-5, with 7 positions matching TRBD1. The CDR3 runs to 15 residues. Germline V gene data show CDR1 as LNHDA and CDR2 as SQIVND (reference sequence). V lost 4 bases to trimming and J lost 7 bases; unmatched junction nucleotides: 10. The chain's CDR3 is CASSTSYRGGQPQHF. For the CDR3, the DNA is TGTGCCAGTAGTACCTCTTACAGGGGTGGGCAGCCCCAGCATTTT.

This clone was seen a single time. The chain joins TRBV30 to TRBJ1-5; TRBD1 matches 10 bases. The CDR3 length is 16 residues. Trimming took 0 bases from V and 6 from J; bases not matched to a gene: 8. CDR1 and CDR2 from the germline V gene are GTSNPN and SVGIG (reference sequence). The CDR3 bases are TGTGCCTGGAGTGTAGGGGACAGGGGAAGGGGTCAGCCCCAGCATTTT. Protein: CAWSVGDRGRGQPQHF.

This sequence joins TRBV7-3 and TRBJ2-3, with 12 bases lining up with TRBD2. This CDR3 region has 19 residues. CDR1 and CDR2 from the germline V gene are SGHTA and FQGTGA. With 3 bases clipped from V and 0 bases from J, the junction kept 10 bases outside the gene matches. The DNA for the CDR3 is TGTGCCAGCAGCTTGGTCGGGACTAGCGGGTACTCTAGCACAGATACGCAGTATTTT. This gives the protein CASSLVGTSGYSSTDTQYF.

The CDR3 sequence: CASSYGEGGNEQFF. The CDR3 DNA is TGTGCCAGCAGTTACGGCGAAGGCGGGAATGAGCAGTTCTTC. The rearrangement uses TRBV6-5 and TRBJ2-1, with TRBD2 as a possible D gene (5 bases). Germline CDR1 reads MNHEY; CDR2 reads SVGAGI. The CDR3 extends over 14 amino acids. Trimming left V 2 bases short and J 7 bases short, with 12 bases between.

The V gene is TRBV19, the J gene TRBJ1-6; no definite D call. CDR1 is LNHDA and CDR2 is SQIVND in the germline V gene (reference sequence). V was shortened by 8 bases and J by 5 bases, with 13 bases between the two germline ends. The CDR3 runs 14 residues. The CDR3 sequence: CASGRLGDNSPLHF. CDR3 bases: TGTGCCAGTGGACGGCTTGGGGATAATTCACCCCTCCACTTT.

CDR3: CASSPTDRAGGELFF. Here the CDR3 DNA reads TGTGCCAGCAGCCCTACAGACAGGGCGGGCGGGGAGCTGTTTTTT. V and J are TRBV7-2 and TRBJ2-2, with 7 positions matching TRBD1. The V and J ends lost 5 bases and 7 bases, in that order; junction bases with no gene match: 10. The CDR3 loop spans 15 amino acids. Germline assignment: CDR1 SGHTA and CDR2 FQGNSA.

This chain joins TRBV21-1 and TRBJ1-1. TRBV21-1 is a pseudogene locus. The CDR3 spans 8 residues. The CDR3 DNA reads TGTGCCAGCAAAAAAATTTTCTTT. Its protein product is CASKKIFF.

This chain connects TRBV19 to TRBJ1-1; 7 bases align to TRBD1. V gave up 7 bases and J gave up 5 bases; unmatched junction bases: 7. CDR1 LNHDA and CDR2 SQIVND come from the germline V gene (reference sequence). The CDR3 loop spans 13 amino acids. CDR3 region: CASNRAGGTEAFF. The CDR3 DNA reads as TGTGCCAGTAACCGAGCAGGGGGAACTGAAGCTTTCTTT.

For the CDR3, the DNA is TGTGCCAGCAGCTTTGGCCAAGAGACCCAGTACTTC. It codes for CASSFGQETQYF. This chain connects TRBV7-9 to TRBJ2-5, with D unclear. The CDR3 extends over 12 amino acids. Germline loops: CDR1 SEHNR, CDR2 FQNEAQ (reference sequence). V gave up 3 bases and J gave up 1 base, with 3 bases separating them.

The J gene is TRBJ2-5, the V gene TRBV9, with 8 bases identical to TRBD1. The CDR3 totals 15 residues. CDR1 and CDR2 from the germline V gene are SGDLS and YYNGEE. The V and J ends lost 4 bases and 5 bases, in that order; junction bases with no gene match: 10. The CDR3 here is CASSIGQGWTETQYF. CDR3 nucleotides: TGTGCCAGCAGCATCGGACAGGGCTGGACGGAGACCCAGTACTTC.

This chain uses TRBV28 with TRBJ2-1, with D perhaps TRBD2 (6 bases). The CDR3 totals 19 residues. V was clipped by 3 bases and J by 2 bases, with 23 bases between them. Germline CDR1 and CDR2: MDHEN and SYDVKM. The CDR3 is CASSLASASPLGPYNEQFF. The CDR3 coding sequence is TGTGCCAGCAGTTTGGCTAGCGCAAGCCCCCTGGGACCCTACAATGAGCAGTTCTTC.

The V and J genes are TRBV9 and TRBJ2-7, with 8 bases lining up with TRBD2. With V trimmed by 4 bases and J by 6 bases, 9 bases remained unmatched. CDR1 is SGDLS and CDR2 is YYNGEE in the germline V gene. This CDR3 has 14 residues. The CDR3 DNA reads TGTGCCAGCAGCAAAGCCAGCGGGAGAGTCGAGCAGTACTTC. This sequence encodes CASSKASGRVEQYF.

This clone appeared once. Germline is not matched at one junction end, which may reflect a read error. The V gene is TRBV7-2, the J gene TRBJ2-5; TRBD1 is a possible D gene (5 bases). This CDR3 has 14 residues. The germline gives CDR1 SGHTA, CDR2 FQGNSA. The CDR3 reads CASSLNRPQGTQYF. CDR3 DNA: TGTGCCAGCAGCCTAAACAGGCCGCAAGGGACCCAGTACTTC.

The chain couples TRBV7-9 to TRBJ2-2; D is unclear. With 6 bases removed from V and 5 bases from J, the gap between germline ends came to 13 bases. CDR1 is SEHNR and CDR2 is FQNEAQ in the germline V gene (reference sequence). CDR3 length: 14 amino acids. DNA of the CDR3: TGTGCCAGCAGACCGAGTACGGAGACCGGGGAGCTGTTTTTT. This translates into CASRPSTETGELFF.

The chain couples TRBV27 to TRBJ1-2, with a possible D match to TRBD1 (5 bases). Germline loops: CDR1 MNHEY, CDR2 SMNVEV (reference sequence). Trimming shortened V by 3 bases and J by 7 bases, and 12 bases separated the two germline ends. The CDR3 is 13 amino acids. The CDR3 bases are TGTGCCAGCAGTTTTGGGGGAGTAGGTGGCTACACCTTC. Translation gives CASSFGGVGGYTF.

This clone has a handful of counts. The J gene is TRBJ2-2, the V gene TRBV19; 14 nucleotides match TRBD2. This CDR3 is built from 19 residues. V trimming: 7 bases; J trimming: 0 bases; junction bases outside the gene matches: 10. The V gene's germline CDR1 is LNHDA and CDR2 SQIVND (reference sequence). The chain's CDR3 is CASTSHPGLAGANTGELFF. In nucleotides, the CDR3 is TGTGCCAGTACCTCCCACCCGGGACTAGCGGGGGCGAACACCGGGGAGCTGTTTTTT.

The chain carries TRBV15 and TRBJ1-1; D is unclear. The ends were cut back, 3 bases at V and 6 bases at J, with 8 bases in the middle. Germline values: CDR1 LNHNV, CDR2 YYDKDF (reference sequence). The CDR3 has 12 residues. The CDR3: CATSSRGAEAFF. DNA for the CDR3: TGTGCCACCAGCAGTCGAGGCGCTGAAGCTTTCTTT. Full variable domain (missing parts from reference TRBV15 and TRBJ1-1): DAMVIQNPRYQVTQFGKPVTLSCSQTLNHNVMYWYQQKSSQAPKLLFHYYDKDFNNEADTPDNFQSRRPNTSFCFLDIRSPGLGDTAMYLCATSSRGAEAFFGQGTRLTVV.

The J gene is TRBJ2-7, the V gene TRBV5-4; 13 bases agree with TRBD2. Germline-derived CDR1 and CDR2 are SGHNT and YYREEE (reference sequence). V was pared by 3 bases and J by 3 bases, with 9 bases of the junction left unmatched. The CDR3 loop spans 17 amino acids. The CDR3 DNA reads TGTGCCAGCAGCTCGGGACTAGCGGGAAAGAGGAGCTACGAGCAGTACTTC. This translates into CASSSGLAGKRSYEQYF.

The chain recombines TRBV15 with TRBJ2-7, with D possibly matching TRBD1 (5 bases). CDR3 length: 16 residues. Germline V gene sequence: CDR1 LNHNV, CDR2 YYDKDF (reference sequence). Trimming cost V 3 bases and J 0 bases, with 15 bases left between them. The CDR3 loop is CATSSRQNSRSYEQYF. The CDR3 DNA sequence: TGTGCCACCAGCAGTCGACAGAACTCTCGCTCCTACGAGCAGTACTTC.

This chain connects TRBV18 to TRBJ2-7; D call uncertain. Between the trimmed V and J ends, which lost 6 bases and 2 bases, there was a span of 14 bases. This CDR3 is built from 14 residues. Germline lookup yields CDR1 KGHSH and CDR2 LQKENI. CDR3 in amino acids: CASSPSGPAYEQYF. CDR3 nucleotides: TGTGCCAGCTCGCCTAGTGGGCCCGCCTACGAGCAGTACTTC.

The chain is built from TRBV15 and TRBJ2-1; D unclear. The CDR3 has 13 residues. Germline CDR1 reads LNHNV; CDR2 reads YYDKDF (reference sequence). The V and J ends lost 6 bases and 7 bases respectively, with 13 bases between them. CDR3 sequence reads: CATRDLGRNEQFF. The CDR3, as DNA: TGTGCCACCAGGGATCTGGGCAGGAATGAGCAGTTCTTC.

The chain joins TRBV13 to TRBJ1-1, with a weak D call TRBD1 (5 bases). The CDR3 has 13 residues. V gave up 4 bases and J gave up 2 bases, with 8 bases separating them. The germline gives CDR1 PRHDT, CDR2 FYEKMQ (reference sequence). CDR3: CASSSGLNTEAFF. The CDR3 DNA reads as TGTGCCAGCAGCTCGGGACTTAACACTGAAGCTTTCTTT.

The genes are TRBV7-8 and TRBJ2-1; the match to TRBD2 covers 9 bases. Germline-derived CDR1 and CDR2 are SGHVS and FQNEAQ. This CDR3 contains 16 residues. Trimming at V came to 4 bases and at J to 2 bases, leaving 6 bases not matched to a gene. For the CDR3, the DNA is TGTGCCAGCAGCTCCTTTAGCGGGGGTACCTACAATGAGCAGTTCTTC. Amino acid sequence: CASSSFSGGTYNEQFF.

The V and J genes are TRBV19 and TRBJ2-7; 7 nucleotides agree with TRBD1. V gave up 5 bases and J gave up 3 bases; unmatched junction bases: 13. The CDR3 is 16 residues long. CDR1 is LNHDA and CDR2 is SQIVND in the germline V gene (reference sequence). The CDR3 coding sequence is TGTGCCAGTAGTCCACCCAGACAGGGCGTTTTCTACGAGCAGTACTTC. Amino acids: CASSPPRQGVFYEQYF.

This chain joins TRBV30 and TRBJ1-2; a weak D match, TRBD1 (5 bases). Trimming stripped 2 bases from V and 3 bases from J, with 19 bases between. The CDR3 is made up of 16 amino acids. Germline CDR1 reads GTSNPN; CDR2 reads SVGIG (reference sequence). CDR3 DNA sequence: TGTGCCTGGAGTCGGGCAGGGCCTCGTCGGGACTATGGCTACACCTTC. Residues: CAWSRAGPRRDYGYTF.

The chain couples TRBV6-5 to TRBJ2-1, with TRBD2 identical over 12 bases. Per the germline V gene, CDR1 is MNHEY and CDR2 is SVGAGI. J lost 7 bases, V lost 7 bases, and 5 bases had no gene match. The CDR3 consists of 14 residues. Here the CDR3 reads CASNRLAGDNEQFF. CDR3 nucleotides: TGTGCCAGCAATCGACTAGCGGGAGATAATGAGCAGTTCTTC.

V is TRBV9 and J is TRBJ2-1; TRBD1 might be the D (6 bases). V lost 0 bases and J lost 10, with 14 bases in between. The CDR3 totals 14 residues. Germline values: CDR1 SGDLS, CDR2 YYNGEE. CDR3 residues: CASSVEMWGTEQFF. CDR3 nucleotides: TGTGCCAGCAGCGTAGAGATGTGGGGGACAGAGCAGTTCTTC.